This paragraph covers one TCR beta chain sequence. Its specificity is not known. Using RNA transcripts, the TCR beta CDR3 regions were amplified. The library came from an HTBI-primed first-round RT-PCR and a second-round multiplex PCR. MiXCR, applied by TCRdb to the multiplex PCR reads, yields one record per CDR3 protein. The sample lists 650,000 to 900,000 distinct CDR3 sequences, roughly two fifths occurring once. The data belong to a study of Graves' ophthalmopathy and Graves' hyperthyroidism. Study in general: Specimen type is peripheral blood, obtained at initial diagnosis before any treatment.

The diagnostic workup employed clinical symptoms, serum thyroxine, TRAb, thyroid ultrasound and orbital computed tomography. Overall study results and limits: It was with around 71% sensitivity and around 75% specificity that the model predicted ophthalmopathy progression.

Germline V gives CDR1 DFQATT, CDR2 SNEGSKA (reference sequence). Trimming removed 4 bases from V and 2 bases from J, with 15 bases in between. The CDR3 consists of 15 residues. The sample was peripheral blood. This TCR was sampled from an adult man with Graves' ophthalmopathy. This chain links TRBV20-1 with TRBJ1-5, with D possibly TRBD1 on 5 matching bases. The CDR3 DNA is TGCAGTGCTACCCGTCTCCAGGGTGGCAATCAGCCCCAGCATTTT. Protein: CSATRLQGGNQPQHF.